These 4 T cell receptor beta chains originate from one sample sequenced in a study of response to subunit inactivated influenza vaccine. Via MiXCR, TCRdb re-called the RT-PCR reads, giving one row per CDR3 protein. Of hundreds of thousands of distinct CDR3 sequences in the sample, around 15% were seen once. The sample was PBMCs from blood, taken 14 to 15 days before vaccination. The receptors come from a man aged 50 to 59 who received an inactivated influenza vaccine.

The chain uses TRBV4-3 and TRBJ2-7, with unresolved D. The germline V gene has CDR1 LGHNA and CDR2 YSLEER. This CDR3 spans 13 amino acids. V was shortened by 0 bases and J by 9 bases, with 12 bases between the two germline ends. The CDR3 coding sequence is TGCGCCAGCAGCCAAGAACTTGCGCCCCCGCAGTACTTC. Its translation: CASSQELAPPQYF.

This clonotype turned up a few times. This sequence joins TRBV24-1 and TRBJ2-1, with no clear D. The CDR3 totals 14 residues. The V end was cut by 4 bases, the J end by 4 bases, with 10 bases between. Germline CDR1 reads KGHDR; CDR2 reads SFDVKD. The CDR3 sequence: CATSEPPEYNEQFF. CDR3 coding DNA: TGTGCCACCAGTGAACCGCCCGAATACAATGAGCAGTTCTTC.

This clonotype turned up a few times. The chain joins TRBV4-3 to TRBJ1-3, with TRBD1 identical over 7 bases. This CDR3 spans 15 amino acids. Trimming cost V 0 bases and J 5 bases; bases outside gene matches: 4. Per germline, CDR1 LGHNA and CDR2 YSLEER. The CDR3 loop reads CASSQDAQGRNTIYF. Here the CDR3 DNA reads TGCGCCAGCAGCCAAGATGCACAGGGGAGAAACACCATATATTTT.

This clonotype was recorded many times. The rearrangement links TRBV27 to TRBJ2-3; 7 bases line up with TRBD2. Germline trimming cut 9 bases from V and 14 bases from J; bases unmatched to any gene: 14. Germline-derived CDR1 and CDR2 are MNHEY and SMNVEV (reference sequence). CDR3 size: 12 residues. For the CDR3, the DNA is TGTGCCAGTTCGCATCCGGGACGGGAGGCGTATTTT. It yields the protein CASSHPGREAYF.